A selection of T cell receptor beta chains follows, all from one sample in a study of OX40 agonist ivuxolimab in advanced cancers. Libraries were prepared by immunoSEQ multiplex PCR; TCRdb keeps only in-frame clonotypes and omits some of them. Among 45,000 to 60,000 clones listed, more than 70% were seen once. Specimen: CD4+ or CD8+ T cells sorted from blood, collected in a trial of the OX40 agonist ivuxolimab. The receptor source for this set is an adult with an advanced solid tumor such as melanoma, head and neck, liver or kidney cancer. The CDR3 runs from the conserved cysteine through the conserved F or W. D genes are given only for firm matches. The size field is filled for only some rows; it gives once, few, many or a size class.

NA,few,TRBV30,TRBJ1-1,TGTGCCTCACAAACCGGGCCTGGGGCTTTCTTT,CASQTGPGAFF
NA,NA,TRBV5-5,TRBJ2-1,TGTGCCAGCAGCTCACCCGGGACGTTGATCAATGAGCAGTTCTTC,CASSSPGTLINEQFF
TRBD2,NA,TRBV6-5,TRBJ2-1,TGTGCCAGCAGTAGTTTAGCGGGAGAGGTCAATGAGCAGTTCTTC,CASSSLAGEVNEQFF
NA,few,TRBV28,TRBJ1-6,TGTGCCAGCAGTTTAGGTGGAGGGAGCTCCTATAATTCACCCCTCCACTTT,CASSLGGGSSYNSPLHF
NA,NA,TRBV15,TRBJ2-1,TGTGCCACCAGCAGCTGGACAGACCCCTACAATGAGCAGTTCTTC,CATSSWTDPYNEQFF
NA,NA,TRBV6-5,TRBJ1-1,TGTGCCAGCAGTCATACAGGGTCCACTGAAGCTTTCTTT,CASSHTGSTEAFF
TRBD1,NA,TRBV4-1,TRBJ1-5,TGCGCCAGCAGCCAGAACAGGGGGGGAAATCAGCCCCAGCATTTT,CASSQNRGGNQPQHF
TRBD1,NA,TRBV11-2,TRBJ1-2,TGTGCCAGCAGCTCCCCCGGGACAGGGGATGGCTACACCTTC,CASSSPGTGDGYTF
NA,NA,TRBV7-2,TRBJ2-1,TGTGCCAGCAGCTCACTAGCTTTTGATGAGCAGTTCTTC,CASSSLAFDEQFF
NA,NA,TRBV5-6,TRBJ2-5,TGTGCCAGCAGCTTGGGACTAGGGAGGGAGACCCAGTACTTC,CASSLGLGRETQYF
NA,NA,TRBV4-1,TRBJ2-6,TGCGCCAGCAGCCCTGGGGCCAACGTCCTGACTTTC,CASSPGANVLTF
TRBD2,NA,TRBV5-1,TRBJ2-3,TGCGCCAGCAGCCCAGGGACTACCAGCACAGATACGCAGTATTTT,CASSPGTTSTDTQYF
TRBD1,NA,TRBV7-9,TRBJ2-3,TGTGCCAGCAGCTTTCGGACAGGGGGGTTTGAGGATACGCAGTATTTT,CASSFRTGGFEDTQYF
NA,NA,TRBV6-5,TRBJ2-1,TGTGCCAGCAGTTACGTGCCAGCGGAGTACAATGAGCAGTTCTTC,CASSYVPAEYNEQFF
NA,NA,TRBV28,TRBJ2-7,TGTGCCAGCAGTTTCCTCGGACAGTCCTACGAGCAGTACTTC,CASSFLGQSYEQYF
NA,NA,TRBV27,TRBJ2-5,TGTGCCAGCAGTAGGTTGATTGAAGAGACCCAGTACTTC,CASSRLIEETQYF
NA,once,TRBV7-7,TRBJ2-1,TGTGCCAGCAGCCCCTTTACCGGCCCCTACAATGAGCAGTTCTTC,CASSPFTGPYNEQFF
TRBD2,once,TRBV7-9,TRBJ2-1,TGTGCCAGCAGCTTCGCAGGTAGCGGGTCTGACTACAATGAGCAGTTCTTC,CASSFAGSGSDYNEQFF
TRBD2,NA,TRBV27,TRBJ2-3,TGTGCCAGCAGTGAGCACGGGACTAGCGGAAGCACAGATACGCAGTATTTT,CASSEHGTSGSTDTQYF
NA,NA,TRBV4-1,TRBJ1-1,TGCGCCAGCAGCCCGGGCCCCTCCGAGAACACTGAAGCTTTCTTT,CASSPGPSENTEAFF
NA,NA,TRBV6-5,TRBJ1-1,TGTGCCAGCAGTTACGGTAGGGGAACTGAAGCTTTCTTT,CASSYGRGTEAFF
TRBD1,NA,TRBV15,TRBJ1-2,TGTGCCACCAGCAGAGATTTGAAGGACAGGGTAGACTATGGCTACACCTTC,CATSRDLKDRVDYGYTF
NA,NA,TRBV2,TRBJ1-1,TGTGCCAGCAGTTTGGTTGAAGCTTTCTTT,CASSLVEAFF
NA,NA,TRBV30,TRBJ1-5,TGTGCCTGGAGTGTAACTGACGAGGGGCCCCAGCATTTT,CAWSVTDEGPQHF
NA,NA,TRBV19,TRBJ1-5,TGTGCCAGTGGACCAACAGGGATCGCCCAGCATTTT,CASGPTGIAQHF